This TCR beta chain was documented in a study of blood T cells in healthy people across ages. Study information: About one barcoded beta molecule per two T cells came from capture by template switching.

Findings and caveats of the study: Higher diversity, along with more naive CD4+ cells, distinguished long-lived donors from aged donors. Researchers judged that diversity estimates from one million T cells fell short of true values.

The length of the CDR3 is 16 residues. With 1 base removed from V and 3 bases from J, the gap between germline ends came to 10 bases. Germline CDR1 reads SGHTA; CDR2 reads FQGNSA. Next came a second PCR, run for about 7 to 12 cycles, which used a sample-barcoded 5' primer along with a J-beta primer mix. Carrying 12 random nucleotides, a template-switch adaptor labeled each individual cDNA molecule. MiXCR, applied by TCRdb to the 5' RACE reads, yields one record per CDR3 protein. The data contain 850,000 or so distinct CDR3 sequences, under 35% of them seen just once; the ten biggest clones take up 17%. As to this clonotype: The antigen is undetermined.

Sample: blood. The chain employs TRBV7-2 and TRBJ2-6; weak D call: TRBD1 (6 bases). This TCR came from a woman older than 75 in good health. This CDR3 reads CASSLGGLFGANVLTF. In DNA, the CDR3 is TGTGCCAGCAGCTTAGGGGGGCTCTTTGGGGCCAACGTCCTGACTTTC.